The rows below give T cell receptor beta chains drawn from one sample of a study of OX40 agonist ivuxolimab in advanced cancers. Sequenced by immunoSEQ multiplex PCR; TCRdb stores in-frame clones only, minus some. The data hold about 64,000 clones, with approximately 90% observed a single time. The sample was CD4+ or CD8+ T cells sorted from blood, taken in a trial of the OX40 agonist ivuxolimab. The receptor source for this set is an adult with an advanced solid tumor such as melanoma, head and neck, liver or kidney cancer. Each CDR3 is given with its conserved first and last residue. D genes are given only for firm matches. Clone size is given for some rows only: seen once, a few or many times, or a class if the clone is expanded.

size	D	V	J	DNA	CDR3
-	-	TRBV30	TRBJ1-3	TGTGCCTGGAGCCCACTCCTGAGCTCTGGAAACACCATATATTTT	CAWSPLLSSGNTIYF
few	-	TRBV7-9	TRBJ1-1	TGTGCCAGCAGGGAGAATCCGAACACTGAAGCTTTCTTT	CASRENPNTEAFF
once	TRBD1	TRBV6-5	TRBJ2-4	TGTGCCAGCAGCTACGACAGGGCGGAAAACATTCAGTACTTC	CASSYDRAENIQYF
-	-	TRBV5-1	TRBJ2-7	TGCGCCAGCAGCCCCCGGGGGAACTACGAGCAGTACTTC	CASSPRGNYEQYF
-	-	TRBV19	TRBJ1-1	TGTGCCAGTAGTATAGGGGGGATCACTGAAGCTTTCTTT	CASSIGGITEAFF
-	-	TRBV19	TRBJ2-1	TGTGCCAGTAGTATAGCTTGGGGGAGAAGCCCCAATGAGCAGTTCTTC	CASSIAWGRSPNEQFF
-	-	TRBV4-2	TRBJ2-1	TGTGCCAGCAGCCAAAATAGGGGTGGGTCCGATGAGCAGTTCTTC	CASSQNRGGSDEQFF
-	TRBD2	TRBV29-1	TRBJ2-1	TGCAGCGTTTGGGGTTGGGGACTAGTTGATGAGCAGTTCTTC	CSVWGWGLVDEQFF
-	-	TRBV27	TRBJ2-7	TGTGCCAGCAGTCCCGAAAGGAGAGTCTCACCGCTTTTTGGCGAGCAGTACTTC	CASSPERRVSPLFGEQYF
-	-	TRBV7-9	TRBJ1-2	TGTGCCAGCAACCCAGGGGTTATGACAAACTATGGCTACACCTTC	CASNPGVMTNYGYTF
few	TRBD2	TRBV5-4	TRBJ2-1	TGTGCCAGCAGCTTGTGGGCTAGCGGGCGCAATGAGCAGTTCTTC	CASSLWASGRNEQFF
-	-	TRBV6-6	TRBJ2-7	TGTGCCAGCAGTTATTTGGACGAGCAGTACTTC	CASSYLDEQYF
-	TRBD2	TRBV27	TRBJ2-1	TGTGCCAGCAGTCCGCCGTTTACTAGCGAGGAGCAGTTCTTC	CASSPPFTSEEQFF
-	-	TRBV10-2	TRBJ1-5	TGCGCCAGCAGTGAGCTGGGGGAGGATAATCAGCCCCAGCATTTT	CASSELGEDNQPQHF
-	TRBD1	TRBV5-1	TRBJ1-1	TGCGCCAGCAGCTTGGAGGAGGGGGCGGTCACTGAAGCTTTCTTT	CASSLEEGAVTEAFF
-	TRBD1	TRBV27	TRBJ1-2	TGTGCCAGCAGTCCAGACAACAGGGGATTCTATGGCTACACCTTC	CASSPDNRGFYGYTF
-	-	TRBV6-5	TRBJ2-1	TGTGCCAGCAGTCCCCAGGGGTATGAGCAGTTCTTC	CASSPQGYEQFF
-	-	TRBV29-1	TRBJ2-2	TGCAGCGTGGTGGACAGTTACACCGGGGAGCTGTTTTTT	CSVVDSYTGELFF
-	TRBD2	TRBV15	TRBJ2-2	TGTGCCACCTCATCGGGAGGCACCGGGGAGCTGTTTTTT	CATSSGGTGELFF
-	-	TRBV5-1	TRBJ1-1	TGCGCCAGCAGCTTGAATAGTAGGTTGAACACTGAAGCTTTCTTT	CASSLNSRLNTEAFF
-	-	TRBV27	TRBJ2-7	TGTGCCAGCAGTTTAAGGCGGCCCTACGAGCAGTACTTC	CASSLRRPYEQYF
once	TRBD1	TRBV27	TRBJ2-2	TGTGCCAGCAGTCCCGACAGGGCGAACACCGGGGAGCTGTTTTTT	CASSPDRANTGELFF
-	-	TRBV19	TRBJ2-6	TGTGCCAGTAGTATCGGTGGGCGTGGGGCCAACGTCCTGACTTTC	CASSIGGRGANVLTF
-	-	TRBV29-1	TRBJ2-7	TGCAGCGCGCGAGGGACGGGCTACGAGCAGTACTTC	CSARGTGYEQYF
-	-	TRBV2	TRBJ2-1	TGTGCCAGCAAGGATCCCTCGACCTACAATGAGCAGTTCTTC	CASKDPSTYNEQFF
few	-	TRBV28	TRBJ2-5	TGTGCCAGCAGCTTGCCCGTGGAGACCCAGTACTTC	CASSLPVETQYF
-	-	TRBV11-3	TRBJ1-1	TGTGCCAGCAGCTTTGAGCTGAACACTGAAGCTTTCTTT	CASSFELNTEAFF